The 28 T cell receptor beta chains in this list originate from one sample, sequenced in a study of T-cell memory formation after mild COVID-19. Each CDR3 protein gets one entry after TCRdb re-called the 5' RACE reads with MiXCR. Among a few hundred thousand distinct CDR3 sequences listed, nearly 25% were seen once. Sequenced sample: PBMCs or a T cell subset sorted from them (not recorded which). These TCRs come from an adult woman who had mild COVID-19 (a few samples of this study predate the infection). Cell type and time point are not known.

This clonotype was recorded a few times. V usage is TRBV24-1 and J usage is TRBJ2-3; 8 bases fit TRBD2. J gave up 2 bases and V 2 bases, and 5 bases lay outside the gene matches. Germline CDR1 KGHDR, CDR2 SFDVKD. CDR3 size: 16 residues. The CDR3 sequence is CATSDSLAEYTDTQYF. The CDR3 DNA reads as TGTGCCACCAGTGATTCACTAGCGGAATACACAGATACGCAGTATTTT.

This clonotype was seen a few times. This chain links TRBV10-3 with TRBJ2-3; 13 bases fit TRBD2. V lost 1 base, J lost 6 bases, and 10 bases stayed unmatched. The CDR3 consists of 18 residues. Germline CDR1 and CDR2: ENHRY and SYGVKD. CDR3 DNA: TGTGCCATCAGTGAGTTAGAAGGACTAGCGGGAGAGTTTGATACGCAGTATTTT. It codes for CAISELEGLAGEFDTQYF.

The sample holds many counts of this clonotype. This chain uses TRBV10-3 with TRBJ2-7; TRBD1 matches at 7 bases. This CDR3 comprises 14 residues. V shed 3 bases, J shed 0 bases, and the junction held 2 bases outside the gene matches. Germline V gene lookup returns CDR1 ENHRY and CDR2 SYGVKD. CDR3 DNA sequence: TGTGCCATCAGTGAAGACAGGGACTCCTACGAGCAGTACTTC. Translation: CAISEDRDSYEQYF.

CDR3 sequence (DNA): TGTGCCAGCAGTTACTCAGGACTAGCGGGAGAGACCTACGAGCAGTACTTC. It yields the protein CASSYSGLAGETYEQYF. The chain recombines TRBV6-2 or TRBV6-3 with TRBJ2-7; 13 bases line up with TRBD2. The germline gives CDR1 MNHEY, CDR2 SVGEGT. CDR3 length: 17 residues. Trimming at V came to 0 bases and at J to 2 bases, leaving 4 bases not matched to a gene.

This clonotype was observed a handful of times. V usage is TRBV20-1 and J usage is TRBJ2-7; D is ambiguous. V was clipped by 4 bases and J by 3 bases, with 7 bases between them. The CDR3 sequence is 11 residues long. Per the germline V gene, CDR1 is DFQATT and CDR2 is SNEGSKA (reference sequence). CDR3 loop: CSAIWGYEQYF. The DNA for the CDR3 is TGCAGTGCTATTTGGGGCTACGAGCAGTACTTC.

This clonotype was detected a few times. The rearrangement joins TRBV4-1 to TRBJ2-7; 10 nucleotides agree with TRBD2. CDR3 size: 15 residues. V lost 3 bases, J lost 3 bases, and 5 bases stayed unmatched. Looked up from germline, CDR1 is MGHRA and CDR2 is YSYEKL. CDR3 protein: CASSQGLASVYEQYF. The CDR3 region has the DNA TGCGCCAGCAGCCAGGGACTAGCGTCGGTCTACGAGCAGTACTTC.

This clonotype was picked up a small number of times. This chain connects TRBV7-2 to TRBJ2-2; 8 nucleotides line up with TRBD2. The length of the CDR3 is 14 residues. Germline loops: CDR1 SGHTA, CDR2 FQGNSA. J lost 3 bases, V lost 6 bases, and 3 bases had no gene match. The CDR3 here is CASRKAGDTGELFF. CDR3 in DNA: TGTGCCAGCAGGAAAGCGGGAGACACCGGGGAGCTGTTTTTT.

This clonotype was observed a handful of times. The V call is TRBV29-1, the J call TRBJ2-3, with D possibly being TRBD1 or TRBD2 (5 bases each). V was pared by 4 bases and J by 0 bases, with 8 bases between. In germline, CDR1 is SQVTM, CDR2 ANQGSEA. The CDR3 length is 13 residues. The CDR3 region has the DNA TGCAGCGTTGTAGGGGACAGCACAGATACGCAGTATTTT. Protein: CSVVGDSTDTQYF.

The table lists this clonotype with a few counts. The chain recombines TRBV10-3 with TRBJ2-3; TRBD1 matches at 9 bases. After removal of 6 bases from V and 2 bases from J, the junction contained 3 bases not matched to a gene. This CDR3 region has 14 residues. CDR1 is ENHRY and CDR2 is SYGVKD in the germline V gene. The CDR3 reads CAISGQGTTDTQYF. The DNA for the CDR3 is TGTGCCATCAGCGGACAGGGGACCACAGATACGCAGTATTTT.

The chain recombines TRBV25-1 with TRBJ1-2; a weak D match, TRBD1 (5 bases). Trimming took off 1 base at V and 4 bases at J, with 13 bases between the two ends. CDR1 and CDR2 (germline): MGHDK, SYGVNS. This CDR3 has 15 residues. The CDR3: CASSEWGGSGYGYTF. As DNA, the CDR3 is TGTGCCAGCAGTGAATGGGGGGGGAGCGGCTATGGCTACACCTTC.

The rearrangement uses TRBV5-1 and TRBJ2-2; a weak D match, TRBD2 (6 bases). The CDR3 is 15 amino acids. Trimming removed 4 bases from V and 2 bases from J, with 12 bases in between. Germline V gives CDR1 SGHRS, CDR2 YFSETQ. Written as DNA, the CDR3 is TGCGCCAGCAGCCGCGGGACCGATAACACCGGGGAGCTGTTTTTT. This sequence encodes CASSRGTDNTGELFF. Filled out from reference TRBV5-1 and TRBJ2-2, the complete variable domain reads KAGVTQTPRYLIKTRGQQVTLSCSPISGHRSVSWYQQTPGQGLQFLFEYFSETQRNKGNFPGRFSGRQFSNSRSEMNVSTLELGDSALYLCASSRGTDNTGELFFGEGSRLTVL.

This clonotype has only one observation. The rearrangement joins TRBV20-1 to TRBJ2-1, with 7 bases that match TRBD2. This CDR3 region has 15 residues. After removal of 1 base from V and 2 bases from J, the junction contained 5 bases not matched to a gene. Germline V CDR1 and CDR2: DFQATT, SNEGSKA (reference sequence). This chain's CDR3 is CSARVGGIPYNEQFF. The CDR3 DNA follows: TGCAGTGCTAGAGTGGGGGGGATCCCCTACAATGAGCAGTTCTTC.

V gene TRBV29-1 combines with J gene TRBJ2-7; the D is unclear. The CDR3 runs 15 residues. In germline, CDR1 is SQVTM, CDR2 ANQGSEA. The V gene lost 1 base and the J gene lost 2 bases, with 15 bases spanning the gap. CDR3 bases: TGCAGCGTTGAAGGGTCCGTGGGGAATACCTACGAGCAGTACTTC. This encodes CSVEGSVGNTYEQYF.

This clonotype was counted between two and nine times. The chain joins TRBV29-1 to TRBJ2-7; 15 bases map to TRBD2. CDR1 is SQVTM and CDR2 is ANQGSEA in the germline V gene. CDR3 length: 15 amino acids. With V trimmed by 6 bases and J by 5 bases, 8 bases remained unmatched. The CDR3 nucleotides are TGCAGCGTCAAAGGACTAGCGGGAGGGCCGAACGAGCAGTACTTC. Its protein is CSVKGLAGGPNEQYF.

This clonotype has a handful of counts. V usage is TRBV7-2 and J usage is TRBJ2-7, with a weak D call TRBD2 (5 bases). Germline CDR1 reads SGHTA; CDR2 reads FQGNSA. Trimming cost V 5 bases and J 0 bases, with 11 bases left between them. The CDR3 is 14 amino acids. The CDR3 DNA follows: TGTGCCAGCAGCCCTAGAGCGGCCTCCTACGAGCAGTACTTC. Protein product: CASSPRAASYEQYF.

This clonotype was observed a few times. V gene TRBV3-1 combines with J gene TRBJ2-7; 7 bases map to TRBD2. V lost 4 bases to trimming and J lost 6 bases; unmatched junction nucleotides: 12. This CDR3 comprises 15 residues. The germline CDR1 and CDR2 sequences are LGHDT and YNNKEL (reference sequence). CDR3 in DNA: TGTGCCAGCAGCCTCAGAGGAGGGACTAACCTCGAGCAGTACTTC. It yields the protein CASSLRGGTNLEQYF.

This clonotype was seen a few times. The V call is TRBV15, the J call TRBJ2-7, with no clear D. V was clipped by 5 bases and J by 5 bases, with 13 bases between them. The CDR3 covers 13 residues. The germline V gene encodes CDR1 LNHNV and CDR2 YYDKDF (reference sequence). The CDR3 DNA sequence: TGTGCCACCAGCCCCACGCGATTGGACGAGCAGTACTTC. Encoded protein: CATSPTRLDEQYF. Drawing the rest from reference TRBV15 and TRBJ2-7, the complete variable domain is DAMVIQNPRYQVTQFGKPVTLSCSQTLNHNVMYWYQQKSSQAPKLLFHYYDKDFNNEADTPDNFQSRRPNTSFCFLDIRSPGLGDTAMYLCATSPTRLDEQYFGPGTRLTVT.

This clonotype showed up just a few times. The chain joins TRBV5-1 to TRBJ1-2, with TRBD1 identical over 8 bases. The CDR3 length is 14 residues. Trimming took 4 bases from V and 8 from J; bases not matched to a gene: 10. Germline values: CDR1 SGHRS, CDR2 YFSETQ. CDR3 in amino acids: CASSDGQGGNGYTF. In DNA form, the CDR3 reads TGCGCCAGCAGCGACGGACAGGGAGGAAACGGCTACACCTTC.

This clonotype was recorded a few times. This chain connects TRBV7-9 to TRBJ1-4; the match to TRBD1 covers 8 bases. J was trimmed by 11 bases and V by 5 bases; bases with no gene match: 7. This CDR3 region has 13 residues. The V gene's germline CDR1 is SEHNR and CDR2 FQNEAQ (reference sequence). The CDR3 here is CASSTDRVEKLFF. CDR3 DNA: TGTGCCAGCAGCACGGACAGGGTCGAGAAACTGTTTTTT. Looking up the rest from reference TRBV7-9 and TRBJ1-4 gives the full variable domain: DTGVSQNPRHKITKRGQNVTFRCDPISEHNRLYWYRQTLGQGPEFLTYFQNEAQLEKSRLLSDRFSAERPKGSFSTLEIQRTEQGDSAMYLCASSTDRVEKLFFGSGTQLSVL.

This clonotype occurred a few times. For the CDR3, the DNA is TGTGCCAGCAGTTATAGCGGCCGAGGGACCCAGTACTTC. It codes for CASSYSGRGTQYF. This chain connects TRBV12-3 or TRBV12-4 to TRBJ2-5, with D perhaps TRBD2 (6 bases). Trimming took 4 bases from V and 7 from J, leaving 13 bases between them. The CDR3 runs to 13 residues.

This clonotype was counted between two and nine times. The CDR3 sequence is CASRHGQGLGSRTGELFF. CDR3 sequence (DNA): TGCGCCAGCAGACATGGACAGGGGTTAGGGTCGCGCACCGGGGAGCTGTTTTTT. The V gene is TRBV5-1, the J gene TRBJ2-2, with 9 bases fitting TRBD1. Germline lookup yields CDR1 SGHRS and CDR2 YFSETQ. The CDR3 is 18 residues long. V was pared by 5 bases and J by 4 bases, with 15 bases of the junction left unmatched.

This clonotype appeared a few times. The V call is TRBV2, the J call TRBJ2-1; the D is unclear. The V gene lost 9 bases and the J gene lost 5 bases, with 11 bases spanning the gap. Germline V gene data show CDR1 as SNHLY and CDR2 as FYNNEI. The CDR3 runs to 12 residues. The CDR3 coding sequence is TGTGCCAGGTCCCCGAACAACAATGAGCAGTTCTTC. Its protein product is CARSPNNNEQFF.

The chain carries TRBV6-4 and TRBJ2-3; 7 nucleotides line up with TRBD1. V shed 6 bases, J shed 0 bases, and the junction held 9 bases outside the gene matches. There are 16 residues in the CDR3. CDR1 and CDR2 (germline): MRHNA, SNTAGT. The CDR3 reads CASRARQGSSTDTQYF. CDR3 DNA: TGTGCCAGCAGGGCACGACAGGGATCTAGCACAGATACGCAGTATTTT.

The sample holds a few counts of this clonotype. The chain couples TRBV3-1 to TRBJ2-1; no definite D call. The CDR3 covers 16 residues. The V gene's germline CDR1 is LGHDT and CDR2 YNNKEL (reference sequence). V lost 0 bases to trimming and J lost 0 bases, with 9 bases between them. CDR3 in amino acids: CASSQESISSYNEQFF. CDR3 coding DNA: TGTGCCAGCAGCCAAGAGTCTATAAGCTCCTACAATGAGCAGTTCTTC.

CDR3 in DNA: TGTGCCAGCAGCGTAGGAACTAGCGGGAGTCGCACAGATACGCAGTATTTT. Translated, it gives CASSVGTSGSRTDTQYF. The J gene is TRBJ2-3, the V gene TRBV9; 11 bases are shared with TRBD2. The germline V gene encodes CDR1 SGDLS and CDR2 YYNGEE. The J segment lost 1 base and the V segment lost 0 bases, leaving 4 bases of the junction unmatched. This CDR3 is built from 17 residues.

This rearrangement joins TRBV29-1 to TRBJ1-1; 8 bases agree with TRBD1. Looked up from germline, CDR1 is SQVTM and CDR2 is ANQGSEA. CDR3 length equals 14 residues. V shed 2 bases and J 4 bases; nucleotides not matched to a gene: 6. CDR3 amino acids: CSVESRGQSTEAFF. The DNA for the CDR3 is TGCAGCGTTGAATCCAGGGGGCAGAGCACTGAAGCTTTCTTT.

This clonotype showed up just a few times. The chain carries TRBV4-2 and TRBJ2-7; tentatively, D is TRBD1 or TRBD2 (6 bases each). The germline V gene encodes CDR1 LGHNA and CDR2 YNFKEQ. The ends were cut back, 1 base at V and 2 bases at J, with 9 bases in the middle. This CDR3 is 14 amino acids long. CDR3: CASSQAGAAYEQYF. In nucleotides, the CDR3 is TGTGCCAGCAGCCAAGCGGGGGCAGCCTACGAGCAGTACTTC.

This clonotype was picked up a small number of times. The rearrangement links TRBV4-2 to TRBJ2-1; TRBD1 aligns across 9 bases. This CDR3 comprises 15 residues. Trimming took 4 bases from V and 8 from J; bases not matched to a gene: 9. Germline assignment: CDR1 LGHNA and CDR2 YNFKEQ. The CDR3 DNA sequence: TGTGCCAGCAGCCTACGGGGACAGGGTAGGGATGAGCAGTTCTTC. This encodes CASSLRGQGRDEQFF.